Sequencing of this T cell receptor (beta chain) was carried out in a study of OX40 agonist ivuxolimab in advanced cancers. In terms of the full investigation: Ivuxolimab was an agonistic, fully human IgG2 monoclonal antibody directed against OX40 (CD134), a costimulatory receptor. Intravenous ivuxolimab was administered to patients every 2 weeks at six dose levels: 0.01, 0.1, 0.3, 1.5, 3 and 10 mg/kg. Of the approximately 50 patients in dose escalation, about 20 had hepatocellular carcinoma, roughly 15 had melanoma, 9 had renal cell carcinoma and 9 had head and neck cancer. A male proportion of 82.7% and a mean age of approximately 60 years, ranging from about 20 to 80, were recorded for the dose-escalation cohort. Prior anti-PD-1, anti-PD-L1 or anti-CTLA-4 therapy was permitted, and checkpoint inhibitors had been received by under 50% of dose-escalation patients. Partial responses were achieved by three dose-escalation patients, of whom one had hepatocellular carcinoma and two had cutaneous melanoma. The point of sequencing TCRbeta in the periphery was to test whether ivuxolimab changed TCR sequence diversity and drove clonal T-cell expansion. The paper covers the monotherapy dose-escalation part of the phase I ivuxolimab trial, which included N of about 50 patients.

Patients with autoimmune disease history or receiving systemic immunosuppression were excluded from the trial. In every dose cohort, peripheral blood was drawn for TCR sequencing at baseline, cycle 4 day 1, and cycle 7 day 1. Samples came from an open-label, multicenter, first-in-human phase I dose-escalation trial of ivuxolimab. Adults with locally advanced or metastatic melanoma, renal cell carcinoma, hepatocellular carcinoma or head and neck squamous cell carcinoma were enrolled in the trial. Before TCR sequencing, CD4+ and CD8+ T cells were separately sorted from peripheral blood. Broad study findings and their caveats: Low levels of normalized T-cell clonal expansion were also seen in some patients who did not respond. Which antigens the clonally expanded peripheral T cells were specific for was not determined. After ivuxolimab, CD8+ T cells had more expanded clones than CD4+ T cells on average. At doses from 0.1 to 3.0 mg/kg, clonal expansion was seen in both CD4+ and CD8+ blood T cells between baseline and week 6. In the 0.1-3.0 mg/kg groups, partial responders were among the patients with the lowest normalized peripheral clonal expansion, particularly in CD8+ T cells.

V is pared back by 8 bases and J by 2 bases, with 11 bases lying between the germline termini. CDR1 and CDR2 are drawn from the germline V gene: SGHTA, FQGNSA. The cysteine opens and the phenylalanine closes a CDR3 of 13 amino acids. Only the CDR3 part of the read is kept: 39 bases, read in frame from the first base. Genomic DNA was extracted from sorted cells for sequencing of the TCRbeta CDR3 region. The immunoSEQ Assay was used for sequencing of TCRbeta CDR3 regions. The immuneACCESS repertoire file appears here via TCRdb, limited to in-frame rearrangements. These files lack a portion of the clones; in checked studies, under half of the deficit traces to unresolved V genes, and the cause of the others is not known. The sample table contains around 79,000 clones; only one count was recorded for more than 85% of them. Approximately 2.5% of the sample is held by the ten biggest clonotypes. Comment on this clone: The specificity of this receptor is unknown. No much larger clone is present one base from it, and per-base qualities are unavailable.

Sequences were derived from CD4+ or CD8+ T cells sorted from blood, sampled in a trial of the OX40 agonist ivuxolimab. The V and J segments used are TRBV7-2 and TRBJ2-3; the D gene cannot be resolved reliably. The receptor's source is an adult with an advanced solid tumor such as melanoma, head and neck, liver or kidney cancer. The CDR3 in this case is CASRAYTTDTQYF. The DNA sequence reads TGTGCCAGCCGGGCATACACCACAGATACGCAGTATTTT. The full variable domain, with segments outside the CDR3 supplied by the reference TRBV7-2 and TRBJ2-3 proteins, appears as GAGVSQSPSNKVTEKGKDVELRCDPISGHTALYWYRQSLGQGLEFLIYFQGNSAPDKSGLPSDRFSAERTGGSVSTLTIQRTQQEDSAVYLCASRAYTTDTQYFGPGTRLTVL.